The source of this T cell receptor beta chain is a study of monozygotic twins with inflammatory bowel disease. This CDR3 comprises 16 residues. Per the germline V gene, CDR1 is SGHRS and CDR2 is YFSETQ. Each TCR library used about 3,200 ng of total RNA. Across eight separate reactions for each sample, cDNA was made. TCRdb reworked the 5' RACE reads into one entry per CDR3 protein, no DNA. Here the sample table reports under 350,000 distinct CDR3 sequences. The receptor was isolated from a human donor with ulcerative colitis or Crohn's disease, or a healthy co-twin of an affected twin (not recorded which). Sequencing was performed on blood. V usage is TRBV5-1 and J usage is TRBJ2-3. The CDR3 reads CASSLTPSGSTDTQYF.